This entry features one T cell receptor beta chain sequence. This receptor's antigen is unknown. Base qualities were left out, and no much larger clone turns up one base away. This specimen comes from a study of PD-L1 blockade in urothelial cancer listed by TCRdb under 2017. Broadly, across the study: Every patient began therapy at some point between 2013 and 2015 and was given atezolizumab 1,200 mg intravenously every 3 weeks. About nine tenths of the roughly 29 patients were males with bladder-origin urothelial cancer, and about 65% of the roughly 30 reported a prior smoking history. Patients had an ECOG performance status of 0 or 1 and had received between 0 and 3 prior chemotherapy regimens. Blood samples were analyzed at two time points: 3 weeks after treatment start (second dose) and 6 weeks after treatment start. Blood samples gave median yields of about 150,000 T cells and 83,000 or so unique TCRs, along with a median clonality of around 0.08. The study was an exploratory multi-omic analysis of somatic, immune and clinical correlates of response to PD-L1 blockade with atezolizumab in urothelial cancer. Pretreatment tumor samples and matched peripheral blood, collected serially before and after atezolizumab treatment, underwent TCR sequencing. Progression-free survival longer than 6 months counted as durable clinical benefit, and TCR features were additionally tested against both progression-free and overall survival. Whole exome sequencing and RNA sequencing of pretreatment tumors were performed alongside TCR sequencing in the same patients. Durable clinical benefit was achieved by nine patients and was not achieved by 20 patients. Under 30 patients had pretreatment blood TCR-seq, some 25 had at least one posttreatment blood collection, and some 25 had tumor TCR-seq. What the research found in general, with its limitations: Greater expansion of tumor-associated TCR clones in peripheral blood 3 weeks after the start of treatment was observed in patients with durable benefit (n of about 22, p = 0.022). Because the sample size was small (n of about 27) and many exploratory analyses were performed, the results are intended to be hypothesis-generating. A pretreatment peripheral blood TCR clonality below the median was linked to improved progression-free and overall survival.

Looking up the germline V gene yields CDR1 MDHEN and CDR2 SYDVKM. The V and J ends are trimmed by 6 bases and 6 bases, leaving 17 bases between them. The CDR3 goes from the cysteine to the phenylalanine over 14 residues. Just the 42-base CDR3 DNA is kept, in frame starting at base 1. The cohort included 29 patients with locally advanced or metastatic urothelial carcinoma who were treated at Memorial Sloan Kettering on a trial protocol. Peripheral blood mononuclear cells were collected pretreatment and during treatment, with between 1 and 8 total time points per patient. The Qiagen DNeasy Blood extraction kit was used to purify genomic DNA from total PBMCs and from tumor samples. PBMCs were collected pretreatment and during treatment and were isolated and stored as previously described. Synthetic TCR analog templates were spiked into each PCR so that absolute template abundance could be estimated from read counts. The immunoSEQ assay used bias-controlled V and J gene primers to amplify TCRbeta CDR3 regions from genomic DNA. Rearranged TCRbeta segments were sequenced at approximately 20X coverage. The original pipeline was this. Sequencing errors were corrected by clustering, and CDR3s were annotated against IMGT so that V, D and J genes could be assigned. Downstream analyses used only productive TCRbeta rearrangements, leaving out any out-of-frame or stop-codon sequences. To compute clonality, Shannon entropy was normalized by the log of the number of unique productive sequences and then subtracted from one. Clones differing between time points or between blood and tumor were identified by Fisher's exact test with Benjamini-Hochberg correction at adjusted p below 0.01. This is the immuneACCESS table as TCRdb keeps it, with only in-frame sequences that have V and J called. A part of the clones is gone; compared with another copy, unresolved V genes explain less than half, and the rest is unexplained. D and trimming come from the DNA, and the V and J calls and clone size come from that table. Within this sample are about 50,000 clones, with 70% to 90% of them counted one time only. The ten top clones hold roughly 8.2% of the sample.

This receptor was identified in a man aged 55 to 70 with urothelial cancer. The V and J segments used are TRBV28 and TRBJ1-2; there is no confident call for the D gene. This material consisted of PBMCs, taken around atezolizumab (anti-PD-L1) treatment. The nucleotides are TGTGCCAGCAGGTTAGGACTTCAGAATCATGGCTACACCTTC. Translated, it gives CASRLGLQNHGYTF.